This TCR beta chain was documented in a study of cytomegalovirus exposure and HLA in healthy donors. Researchers ran the PCR with 60 Vbeta and 13 Jbeta primers. Sequencing used immunoSEQ multiplex PCR; TCRdb keeps in-frame clones, though not all of them. This sample carries around 150,000 clones, roughly 77% of them seen once, and the ten largest clones take roughly 2.6%. V lost 4 bases to trimming and J lost 5 bases, with 15 bases between them. The CDR3 runs 15 residues. Germline V gene data show CDR1 as SGHNT and CDR2 as YENEEA. Sequenced sample: PBMCs. The clonotype originates from a woman in her forties in good health and CMV-seropositive. The chain couples TRBV11-3 to TRBJ2-1, with D possibly matching TRBD2 (5 bases). CDR3 sequence (DNA): TGTGCCAGCAGCTCGGGATCCCCGGCGGACAATGAGCAGTTCTTC. Translation: CASSSGSPADNEQFF.